The rows below give T cell receptor beta chains drawn from one sample of a study of breast tumors, draining lymph nodes, adjacent tissues. TCRdb re-derived calls from the multiplex PCR reads in MiXCR, one entry per CDR3 protein. The sample lists approximately 230,000 distinct CDR3 sequences, nearly 35% seen once, with approximately 3.6% in the top ten. Material: axillary lymph node tissue. The receptors were gathered from a female donor with breast cancer. Some clones in this sample may be carry-over from other donors' samples. Both conserved end residues are part of each CDR3. A D gene is named only where the DNA matches it firmly. The size entry is marked missing in some rows and otherwise reads once, few, many or a size class.

clone_size j_call d_call cdr3_length v_call cdr3_nt cdr3_aa
. TRBJ2-7 . 12 TRBV28 TGTGCCAGCACCCAGGGGCTCTACGAGCAGTACTTC CASTQGLYEQYF
many TRBJ2-5 . 14 TRBV7-6 TGTGCCAGCAGCTTAGGGTCCCTAGGGGGGACCCAGTACTTC CASSLGSLGGTQYF
few TRBJ1-1 TRBD1 14 TRBV20-1 TGCAGTGCCAGCCGACAGGGAGGCCGATTGGAAGCTTTCTTT CSASRQGGRLEAFF
many TRBJ2-3 . 15 TRBV9 TGTGCCAGCAGTTTAACACAGGTTAGCACAGATACGCAGTATTTT CASSLTQVSTDTQYF
many TRBJ2-5 . 11 TRBV29-1 TGCAGCGCGCAGGGGTTAGAGACCCAGTACTTC CSAQGLETQYF
many TRBJ2-7 . 12 TRBV7-9 TGTGCCAGCAGCCCCGGGGTTAACGAGCAGTACTTC CASSPGVNEQYF
. TRBJ1-6 TRBD1 16 TRBV3-1 TGTGCCAGCAGCCAAGGCGGGGGACAGGGTAATTCACCCCTCCACTTT CASSQGGGQGNSPLHF
many TRBJ2-5 . 14 TRBV20-1 TGCAGTGCGCCCTCTAGGGGGGATGAAGAGACCCAGTACTTC CSAPSRGDEETQYF
many TRBJ1-6 . 15 TRBV7-8 TGTGCCAGCAGCTTAACCCAGCGTGATGGGTCACCCCTCCACTTT CASSLTQRDGSPLHF
many TRBJ1-2 . 15 TRBV4-1 TGCGCCAGCAGCCACACCTCGGACAGTTTATATGGCTACACCTTC CASSHTSDSLYGYTF
many TRBJ2-7 . 14 TRBV20-1 TGCAGTGCTACGGCGGGACTTGCCTATCCCGAGCAGTACTTC CSATAGLAYPEQYF
. TRBJ2-3 . 15 TRBV14 TGTGCCAGCAGCCACCTTAACAGGGCATCCTACGAGCACTATTTT CASSHLNRASYEHYF
many TRBJ2-7 . 12 TRBV15 TGTGCCACCAGCAGAGGTGGGCCCGAGCAGTACTTC CATSRGGPEQYF
few TRBJ2-7 . 14 TRBV28 TGTGCCAGCGCGGGCCTCGGGGGCTCCTACGAGCAGTACTTC CASAGLGGSYEQYF
many TRBJ1-5 TRBD1 16 TRBV19 TGTGCCAGTAGAAGTTACCGGGACAGAAGGTTGCAGCCCCAGCATTTT CASRSYRDRRLQPQHF
. TRBJ2-1 TRBD2 14 TRBV10-1 TGCGCCAGCAGCCCGGGACTAGCGACCAATGAGCAGTCCTTC CASSPGLATNEQSF
. TRBJ2-3 . 15 TRBV13 TGTGCCAGCAGCTTAGAGGGGACCCGCACAGATACGCAGTATTTT CASSLEGTRTDTQYF
. TRBJ2-5 . 14 TRBV6-2/TRBV6-3 TGTGCCAGCAGCCGGGGACACAACCAAGAGACCCAGTACTTC CASSRGHNQETQYF
many TRBJ2-1 TRBD1 17 TRBV24-1 TGTGCCACCAGTGATTTTCCCGGGACAGGGGGAGCGGATGAGCAGTTCTTC CATSDFPGTGGADEQFF
many TRBJ2-1 . 18 TRBV19 TGTGCCAGTAGTATAGATGTGAGCCTAGCAAAACCGATGGATGAGCAGTTCTTC CASSIDVSLAKPMDEQFF
. TRBJ1-4 . 14 TRBV5-1 TGCGCCAGCAGCTTGGGGGGAGTGGATGAAAAACTGTTTTTT CASSLGGVDEKLFF
. TRBJ1-1 . 12 TRBV19 TGTGCCAGTAAAGAACCGGGCCGTTTGGCTTTCTTT CASKEPGRLAFF
many TRBJ1-2 TRBD1 15 TRBV20-1 TGCAGTGCTAGCCTAGAACAGGGGACGGGATTTGGCTACACCTTC CSASLEQGTGFGYTF
. TRBJ1-1 . 18 TRBV9 TGTGCCAGCAGCGTAGGAAGGAGGGGTTCCCTGAACCGAACTGAAGCTTTCTTT CASSVGRRGSLNRTEAFF
. TRBJ2-2 TRBD1 12 TRBV20-1 TGCAGTGCGGAACAGGGGGCCGGGGAGCTGTTTTTT CSAEQGAGELFF
many TRBJ2-2 TRBD2 12 TRBV14 TGTGCCACCAAGGCGGGGGATGGGGAGCTGTTTTTT CATKAGDGELFF
. TRBJ1-6 TRBD1 15 TRBV10-3 TGTGCCATCAGGCCCGGGACAGGTTATAATTCACCCCTCCACTTT CAIRPGTGYNSPLHF
many TRBJ2-3 . 14 TRBV20-1 TGCAGTGCTAGTGGGGGGGGGCCAGCAGATACGCAGTATTTT CSASGGGPADTQYF
few TRBJ1-1 TRBD1 13 TRBV10-3 TGTGCCATCAGTCAGGGGGCCGGGACTGAAGCTTTCTTT CAISQGAGTEAFF
many TRBJ2-1 TRBD2 14 TRBV7-3 TGTGCCAGCAGCTTAAGCGGGGGGGCGGGTGAGCAGTTCTTC CASSLSGGAGEQFF
many TRBJ2-2 . 15 TRBV10-3 TGTGCCATCAGTGAGTCGAGAGGGAACACCGGGGAGCTGTTTTTT CAISESRGNTGELFF
many TRBJ1-5 . 13 TRBV24-1 TGTGCCACCAGTGAATCAGGGAATCAGCCCCAGCATTTT CATSESGNQPQHF
many TRBJ2-3 . 13 TRBV29-1 TGCAGCGTTGACGGGGGTGGGACAGATACGCAGTATTTT CSVDGGGTDTQYF
. TRBJ1-2 . 15 TRBV12-3/TRBV12-4 TGTGCCAGCAGTTTTTGGTTGGACAGTACCTGGGGCTACACCTTC CASSFWLDSTWGYTF
. TRBJ2-6 . 14 TRBV5-1 TGCGCCAGCAGGGAGGGGTATGGGGCCAACGTCCTGACTTTC CASREGYGANVLTF
. TRBJ2-1 . 16 TRBV11-3 TGTGCCAACAGCTTAGGGCGCTTACAGGGTCACAATGAGCAGTTCTTC CANSLGRLQGHNEQFF
once TRBJ2-1 TRBD2 15 TRBV5-1 TGCGCCAGCAGCACCACTAGCGGGGGGACTAATGAGCAGTTCTTC CASSTTSGGTNEQFF
many TRBJ1-6 . 14 TRBV19 TGTGCCAGTACCTTGGGGGGGAATAATTCACCCCTCCACTTT CASTLGGNNSPLHF
once TRBJ2-2 TRBD1 13 TRBV7-3 TGTGCCAGCAGCCAGGGGGTACCCGAGGAACTGTTTTTT CASSQGVPEELFF
few TRBJ1-6 TRBD1 13 TRBV28 TGTGCCAGCACCAGACAGGGCAATTCACCCCTCCACTTT CASTRQGNSPLHF
many TRBJ2-7 TRBD2 14 TRBV20-1 TGCAGTGCTACCCGGGGGGGCTGGACCTACGAGCAGTACTTC CSATRGGWTYEQYF